This TCR beta chain was obtained from a study of shared clonotypes between healthy human individuals. Trimming stripped 6 bases from V and 6 bases from J, with 20 bases between. CDR3 length: 15 amino acids. The germline V gene has CDR1 MNHEY and CDR2 SMNVEV (reference sequence). Produced via immunoSEQ multiplex PCR; TCRdb's table is partial and in-frame only. This table has fewer than 1.4 million clones, approximately 80% appearing once. The receptor was derived from a young man in good health. Some clones in this sample may be carry-over from other donors' samples. Sample: memory CD4+ T cells from PBMCs. Subset defined: CD45RA-negative fraction. The chain carries TRBV27 and TRBJ1-1, with no clear D. In DNA form, the CDR3 reads TGTGCCAGCAGGGGCAGGAAACCCCTCGGCGCTGAAGCTTTCTTT. This encodes CASRGRKPLGAEAFF.